One and the same sample provided the 22 T cell receptor beta chains below, sequenced in a study of shared T cell receptors in the human thymus. Data came from immunoSEQ multiplex PCR; TCRdb stores just in-frame clones and leaves some out. Of hundreds of thousands of clones in the sample, approximately 90% were seen once. A further study also used this sample, focusing on human thymus T cells.

The sequencing input was thymocytes. These receptors originate from a boy in the first two years of life with a congenital heart defect.

V is TRBV25-1 and J is TRBJ2-3; D is possibly TRBD2 (5 bases). Germline V CDR1 and CDR2: MGHDK, SYGVNS. V gave up 3 bases and J gave up 0 bases, with 16 bases separating them. This CDR3 has 17 amino acids. The CDR3 loop is CASSESTLDGSTDTQYF. CDR3 DNA sequence: TGTGCCAGCAGTGAGAGTACACTAGATGGGAGCACAGATACGCAGTATTTT. Full variable domain (remainder filled in from reference TRBV25-1 and TRBJ2-3): EADIYQTPRYLVIGTGKKITLECSQTMGHDKMYWYQQDPGMELHLIHYSYGVNSTEKGDLSSESTVSRIRTEHFPLTLESARPSHTSQYLCASSESTLDGSTDTQYFGPGTRLTVL.

The chain couples TRBV30 to TRBJ2-5, with D possibly being TRBD2 (6 bases). Germline V gene data show CDR1 as GTSNPN and CDR2 as SVGIG (reference sequence). V lost 7 bases and J 8 bases, leaving 14 bases between the germline ends. The CDR3 consists of 11 residues. CDR3: CASGDGATQYF. CDR3 bases: TGTGCCTCGGGAGATGGGGCTACCCAGTACTTC.

About this clone itself: Different DNA sequences within this sample yield the same CDR3. The genes are TRBV4-3 and TRBJ2-1; no firm D call. The germline CDR1 and CDR2 sequences are LGHNA and YSLEER. V lost 1 base to trimming and J lost 0 bases, with 7 bases between them. The CDR3 is made up of 15 amino acids. This CDR3 is CASSQVRSSYNEQFF. DNA for the CDR3: TGCGCCAGCAGCCAAGTGCGGAGCTCCTACAATGAGCAGTTCTTC.

This clone was seen only once. This chain connects TRBV7-9 to TRBJ1-3, with D possibly being TRBD1 (5 bases). The ends were cut back, 1 base at V and 2 bases at J, with 18 bases in the middle. In germline, CDR1 is SEHNR, CDR2 FQNEAQ (reference sequence). This CDR3 region has 18 residues. CDR3 residues: CASSLGGDYYYAGNTIYF. For the CDR3, the DNA is TGTGCCAGCAGCTTAGGGGGGGACTATTATTATGCTGGAAACACCATATATTTT.

This clone was detected once. The J gene is TRBJ1-2, the V gene TRBV29-1; D perhaps matches TRBD1 (6 bases). Germline V lookup: CDR1 SQVTM, CDR2 ANQGSEA. Trimming removed 6 bases from V and 4 bases from J, with 15 bases in between. The CDR3 is 13 amino acids. CDR3 in amino acids: CSVGGGGVYGYTF. The DNA for the CDR3 is TGCAGCGTGGGGGGCGGGGGCGTCTATGGCTACACCTTC.

The chain employs TRBV27 and TRBJ2-7; weak D call: TRBD1 (6 bases). The ends were cut back, 6 bases at V and 0 bases at J, with 9 bases in the middle. There are 13 residues in the CDR3. Germline CDR1 MNHEY, CDR2 SMNVEV (reference sequence). The CDR3 is CASRGQNSYEQYF. The CDR3 nucleotides read TGTGCCAGCAGAGGACAGAACTCCTACGAGCAGTACTTC.

The chain uses TRBV5-1 and TRBJ2-3, with 8 bases matching TRBD1. V shed 4 bases and J 2 bases; nucleotides not matched to a gene: 6. This CDR3 is 15 amino acids long. The germline V gene encodes CDR1 SGHRS and CDR2 YFSETQ. CDR3 protein: CASSDRDRTTDTQYF. DNA for the CDR3: TGCGCCAGCAGCGATCGGGACAGGACCACAGATACGCAGTATTTT.

This sequence joins TRBV13 and TRBJ2-3; TRBD1 is a possible D gene (6 bases). Germline CDR1 reads PRHDT; CDR2 reads FYEKMQ (reference sequence). The V end was cut by 5 bases, the J end by 2 bases, with 14 bases between. The CDR3 runs 15 residues. For the CDR3, the DNA is TGTGCCAGCAGCCCAAAAGGACAGCACACAGATACGCAGTATTTT. It yields the protein CASSPKGQHTDTQYF.

This sequence joins TRBV29-1 and TRBJ2-3, with no clear D. Trimming took 2 bases from V and 0 from J, leaving 15 bases between them. The CDR3 has 16 amino acids. The germline V gene encodes CDR1 SQVTM and CDR2 ANQGSEA. The DNA of the CDR3 is TGCAGCGTTGAACCCCAAGCCTCCTATAGCACAGATACGCAGTATTTT. Translating it yields CSVEPQASYSTDTQYF.

The J gene is TRBJ2-1, the V gene TRBV6-5, with 12 bases identical to TRBD2. The V and J ends lost 0 bases and 9 bases, in that order; junction bases with no gene match: 6. Germline V gives CDR1 MNHEY, CDR2 SVGAGI. The CDR3 totals 16 residues. CDR3 sequence reads: CASSYSTASGRGEQFF. DNA of the CDR3: TGTGCCAGCAGTTACTCCACGGCTAGCGGGAGGGGTGAGCAGTTCTTC.

The V gene is TRBV4-3, the J gene TRBJ2-6, with 11 positions matching TRBD1. Trimming cost V 3 bases and J 0 bases; bases outside gene matches: 7. The CDR3 is made up of 19 amino acids. Germline V lookup: CDR1 LGHNA, CDR2 YSLEER. CDR3 in amino acids: CASSHPTGTGGSGANVLTF. The CDR3 region has the DNA TGCGCCAGCAGCCATCCTACCGGGACAGGGGGCTCTGGGGCCAACGTCCTGACTTTC.

The chain recombines TRBV6-1 with TRBJ2-6; unclear D gene. In germline, CDR1 is MNHNS, CDR2 SASEGT. This CDR3 spans 14 amino acids. Trimming removed 7 bases at V and 0 bases at J, with 7 bases between. CDR3 loop: CASIPFSGANVLTF. The DNA for the CDR3 is TGTGCCAGCATCCCGTTCTCTGGGGCCAACGTCCTGACTTTC.

The genes are TRBV5-1 and TRBJ1-1, with D tentatively TRBD1 (6 bases). Germline-derived CDR1 and CDR2 are SGHRS and YFSETQ. V lost 0 bases and J lost 8, with 11 bases in between. This CDR3 comprises 13 residues. CDR3 protein: CASSLVWQGEAFF. The CDR3 DNA is TGCGCCAGCAGCTTGGTTTGGCAGGGGGAAGCTTTCTTT. Variable domain in full (rest from reference TRBV5-1 and TRBJ1-1): KAGVTQTPRYLIKTRGQQVTLSCSPISGHRSVSWYQQTPGQGLQFLFEYFSETQRNKGNFPGRFSGRQFSNSRSEMNVSTLELGDSALYLCASSLVWQGEAFFGQGTRLTVV.

This chain connects TRBV6-4 to TRBJ2-2; TRBD2 aligns across 13 bases. V gave up 0 bases and J gave up 4 bases; unmatched junction bases: 8. The CDR3 is made up of 19 amino acids. Germline V gene data show CDR1 as MRHNA and CDR2 as SNTAGT. In DNA, the CDR3 is TGTGCCAGCAGTGACTCTCGGACTAGCGGGAGTGAGGGCACCGGGGAGCTGTTTTTT. Protein sequence: CASSDSRTSGSEGTGELFF.

The genes are TRBV6-1 and TRBJ2-1; D possibly corresponds to TRBD2 (6 bases). CDR1 and CDR2 from the germline V gene are MNHNS and SASEGT. The ends were cut back, 2 bases at V and 4 bases at J, with 15 bases in the middle. CDR3 length: 16 amino acids. The CDR3 sequence is CASSELATKPYNEQFF. CDR3 sequence (DNA): TGTGCCAGCAGTGAACTAGCGACAAAACCTTACAATGAGCAGTTCTTC.

A few counts support this clone. The chain joins TRBV5-4 to TRBJ1-2; unclear D gene. Deletions cut 4 bases from V and 4 bases from J, with 11 bases between. CDR3 length equals 13 residues. The germline V gene has CDR1 SGHNT and CDR2 YYREEE (reference sequence). The CDR3 DNA is TGTGCCAGCAGCGTAGACAAGAGCTATGGCTACACCTTC. This translates into CASSVDKSYGYTF.

The J gene is TRBJ2-1, the V gene TRBV18, with 11 nucleotides matching TRBD2. Germline V lookup: CDR1 KGHSH, CDR2 LQKENI. The CDR3 has 18 amino acids. The V gene end was trimmed by 1 base and the J gene end by 6 bases; junction bases not matched to a gene: 11. The CDR3 DNA reads TGTGCCAGCTCACCACTTACCCGACCTAGCGGGAGGAGCAATGAGCAGTTCTTC. It yields the protein CASSPLTRPSGRSNEQFF.

This rearrangement joins TRBV6-5 to TRBJ2-1, with 7 positions matching TRBD1. The V gene end was trimmed by 2 bases and the J gene end by 6 bases; junction bases not matched to a gene: 7. The CDR3 length is 15 residues. Germline CDR1 reads MNHEY; CDR2 reads SVGAGI. DNA of the CDR3: TGTGCCAGCAGTTACGGGGACAGCCCGTTCAATGAGCAGTTCTTC. Amino acids: CASSYGDSPFNEQFF.

The rearrangement joins TRBV6-1 to TRBJ1-1; 7 nucleotides match TRBD1. Germline V gene data show CDR1 as MNHNS and CDR2 as SASEGT. V lost 8 bases and J lost 2; bases outside the gene matches: 8. The CDR3 totals 14 residues. The chain's CDR3 is CASVYRDRNTEAFF. In DNA, the CDR3 is TGTGCCAGCGTTTATAGGGACAGAAACACTGAAGCTTTCTTT.

This sequence joins TRBV28 and TRBJ2-7; 7 bases map to TRBD2. The trim removed 4 bases at V and 0 bases at J, leaving 6 bases unmatched. The CDR3 is 15 amino acids. Germline V gives CDR1 MDHEN, CDR2 SYDVKM. The CDR3 DNA reads TGTGCCAGCAGTTATAGCGGGCTTAGCTCCTACGAGCAGTACTTC. Protein sequence: CASSYSGLSSYEQYF.

The genes are TRBV21-1 and TRBJ2-3; the table's D call, TRBD2, was not checked against the DNA. TRBV21-1 is reported as a pseudogene. This CDR3 is 15 amino acids long. The CDR3 region has the DNA TGTGCCAGCAGCAGTCCCGGGAGGGTGCCAGATACGCAGTATTTT. This encodes CASSSPGRVPDTQYF.

The gene calls are TRBV15 and TRBJ2-5; 8 bases are a match to TRBD1. The V gene's germline CDR1 is LNHNV and CDR2 YYDKDF (reference sequence). The CDR3 loop spans 14 amino acids. V gave up 3 bases and J gave up 5 bases; unmatched junction bases: 5. The CDR3 reads CATSRGTGRETQYF. CDR3 in DNA: TGTGCCACCAGCAGGGGGACAGGTAGGGAGACCCAGTACTTC. Full variable domain (rest looked up from reference TRBV15 and TRBJ2-5): DAMVIQNPRYQVTQFGKPVTLSCSQTLNHNVMYWYQQKSSQAPKLLFHYYDKDFNNEADTPDNFQSRRPNTSFCFLDIRSPGLGDTAMYLCATSRGTGRETQYFGPGTRLLVL.